This T cell receptor (beta chain) was recorded in a study of beta chain features in type 1 diabetes. Findings and caveats of the study: For TCRB rearrangement, an influence of HLA type remained unresolved here.

Note on this clone: Its target is not known.

What was sequenced were expressed TCRB transcripts, since all of the isolated RNA had been reverse transcribed. Assay used: immunoSEQ multiplex PCR; TCRdb lists only in-frame clones, some missing. The sample has 350,000 or so clones, 20% seen once. CDR3 length: 15 residues. Losses at the gene ends were 4 bases for V and 3 bases for J; bases not matched to a gene: 3. The germline gives CDR1 SGHRS, CDR2 YFSETQ. The TCR originated in a woman aged 18-35 years in good health. The V and J genes are TRBV5-1 and TRBJ2-2, with 10 bases matching TRBD2. The sequencing sample was made of naive CD4+ T cells from blood. For the CDR3, the DNA is TGCGCCAGCAGCCGAACTAGCGGGGACACCGGGGAGCTGTTTTTT. Translation: CASSRTSGDTGELFF.